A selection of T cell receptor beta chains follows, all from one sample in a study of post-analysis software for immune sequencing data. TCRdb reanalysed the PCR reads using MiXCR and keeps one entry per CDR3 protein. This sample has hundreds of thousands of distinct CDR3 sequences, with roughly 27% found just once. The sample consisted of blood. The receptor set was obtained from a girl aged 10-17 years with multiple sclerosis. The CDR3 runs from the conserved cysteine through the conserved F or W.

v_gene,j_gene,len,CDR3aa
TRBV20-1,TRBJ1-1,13,CSAGGREDTEAFF
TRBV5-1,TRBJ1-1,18,CASSALLRGRGMNTEAFF
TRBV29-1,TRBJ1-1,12,CSVEAGTAEAFF
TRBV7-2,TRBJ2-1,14,CASSFLSTNPTGFF
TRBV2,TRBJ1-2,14,CASSVIDTNYGYTF
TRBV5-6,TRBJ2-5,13,CASSLVARGTQYF
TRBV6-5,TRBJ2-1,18,CASSYSIISAGGPDEQFF
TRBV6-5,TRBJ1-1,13,CASAAQLNTEAFF
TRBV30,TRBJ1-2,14,CAWSLTVANYGYTF
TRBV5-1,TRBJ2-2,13,CASRWELDGELFF